A single sample is the source of the 29 T cell receptor beta chains below, sequenced in a study of shared clonotypes between healthy human individuals. Profiling relied on immunoSEQ multiplex PCR, and the TCRdb table lists in-frame clones only, not all of them. The table has some 1,600,000 clones, under 99% seen once; the top ten hold 0.45%. Sequenced sample: naive CD4+ T cells sorted from blood. Subset denoted: CD45RA+ positively selected. The source of these receptors is a man younger than 40 in good health.

In this sample, this clone turned up once. Other DNA sequences within the sample encode an identical CDR3. This chain joins TRBV29-1 and TRBJ2-7; D unresolved. Trimming cost V 4 bases and J 0 bases, with 7 bases left between them. This CDR3 comprises 12 residues. Per germline, CDR1 SQVTM and CDR2 ANQGSEA. The chain's CDR3 is CSVGLSSYEQYF. In DNA, the CDR3 is TGCAGCGTTGGACTGAGCTCCTACGAGCAGTACTTC.

CDR3 sequence (DNA): TGTGCCACCAGCAGAGATCAGTGGGGGGAAGTTAACTATGGCTACACCTTC. Amino acids: CATSRDQWGEVNYGYTF. The V and J genes are TRBV15 and TRBJ1-2, with D possibly TRBD1 on 5 matching bases. Germline values: CDR1 LNHNV, CDR2 YYDKDF (reference sequence). Trimming left V 0 bases short and J 1 base short, with 15 bases between. The CDR3 covers 17 residues.

The chain combines TRBV5-4 with TRBJ2-3; TRBD2 might be the D (5 bases). Germline V lookup: CDR1 SGHNT, CDR2 YYREEE (reference sequence). The length of the CDR3 is 15 residues. V was trimmed by 4 bases and J by 2 bases, leaving 14 bases between them. The CDR3 DNA follows: TGTGCCAGCAGCCCCCTAGCATCGTACACAGATACGCAGTATTTT. Encoded protein: CASSPLASYTDTQYF.

This chain joins TRBV6-1 and TRBJ1-5; D is possibly TRBD1 (5 bases). Trimming removed 6 bases from V and 5 bases from J, with 14 bases in between. The CDR3 is 14 residues long. Germline CDR1 is MNHNS and CDR2 is SASEGT. The CDR3 bases are TGTGCCAGCAGATATTTGGGGGGGGATCAGCCCCAGCATTTT. Amino acid sequence: CASRYLGGDQPQHF.

V gene TRBV28 combines with J gene TRBJ1-4, with D maybe TRBD1 (5 bases). The CDR3 covers 14 residues. CDR1 and CDR2 from the germline V gene are MDHEN and SYDVKM. V gave up 8 bases and J gave up 6 bases, with 16 bases separating them. The CDR3 sequence: CASHPTGGHEKLFF. CDR3 DNA: TGTGCCAGCCACCCCACAGGAGGTCATGAAAAACTGTTTTTT.

The rearrangement joins TRBV29-1 to TRBJ2-1; 8 bases agree with TRBD2. The CDR3 is 15 residues long. Trimming cost V 4 bases and J 10 bases; bases outside gene matches: 15. Germline V gene lookup returns CDR1 SQVTM and CDR2 ANQGSEA. CDR3 in DNA: TGCAGCGTTGCAGTGGGCGGGAGGCTCCAAAAAGAGCAGTTCTTC. Amino acids: CSVAVGGRLQKEQFF.

The rearrangement joins TRBV27 to TRBJ1-5, with 12 bases fitting TRBD1. The CDR3 runs to 16 residues. Germline-derived CDR1 and CDR2 are MNHEY and SMNVEV (reference sequence). V was clipped by 4 bases and J by 8 bases; unmatched bases: 9. CDR3 nucleotide sequence: TGTGCCAGCAGTTCCCGGGACAGGGGGCTTGTGAAGCCCCAGCATTTT. It encodes CASSSRDRGLVKPQHF.

The V and J genes are TRBV11-2 and TRBJ1-2, with a tentative D call TRBD1 (6 bases). The germline gives CDR1 SGHAT, CDR2 FQNNGV. The CDR3 runs to 16 residues. Trimming stripped 2 bases from V and 5 bases from J, with 18 bases between. For the CDR3, the DNA is TGTGCCAGCAGCTTACAGGCAACAGGGATAGGGTATGGCTACACCTTC. As protein: CASSLQATGIGYGYTF. The whole variable domain, remainder taken from reference TRBV11-2 and TRBJ1-2, is EAGVAQSPRYKIIEKRQSVAFWCNPISGHATLYWYQQILGQGPKLLIQFQNNGVVDDSQLPKDRFSAERLKGVDSTLKIQPAKLEDSAVYLCASSLQATGIGYGYTFGSGTRLTVV.

CDR3: CASSEARGHTEAFF. The CDR3 nucleotides read TGTGCCAGCAGTGAAGCTAGGGGCCACACTGAAGCTTTCTTT. The V and J genes are TRBV2 and TRBJ1-1, with D maybe TRBD1 (5 bases). Germline assignment: CDR1 SNHLY and CDR2 FYNNEI. This CDR3 spans 14 amino acids. The V end lost 0 bases, the J end lost 3 bases, and 8 bases lay between the germline ends.

The chain carries TRBV29-1 and TRBJ2-2; TRBD2 might be the D (6 bases). V lost 7 bases, J lost 6 bases, and 12 bases lay in between. Germline-derived CDR1 and CDR2 are SQVTM and ANQGSEA. The CDR3 is made up of 12 amino acids. The CDR3 reads CSAATGAGELFF. The CDR3 DNA reads as TGCAGCGCCGCCACGGGAGCCGGGGAGCTGTTTTTT.

The chain recombines TRBV7-2 with TRBJ2-7, with 11 bases matching TRBD2. V trimming: 5 bases; J trimming: 1 base; junction bases outside the gene matches: 7. The CDR3 runs 16 residues. Germline CDR1 reads SGHTA; CDR2 reads FQGNSA. The CDR3 DNA sequence: TGTGCCAGCAGCCACAGACTAGCGGGAAGATCCTACGAGCAGTACTTC. It translates to CASSHRLAGRSYEQYF. The complete variable domain, with remaining parts taken from reference TRBV7-2 and TRBJ2-7, reads GAGVSQSPSNKVTEKGKDVELRCDPISGHTALYWYRQSLGQGLEFLIYFQGNSAPDKSGLPSDRFSAERTGGSVSTLTIQRTQQEDSAVYLCASSHRLAGRSYEQYFGPGTRLTVT.

This clone occurred once. The V call is TRBV5-6, the J call TRBJ2-7; D is ambiguous. Germline CDR1 and CDR2: SGHDT and YYEEEE. The CDR3 length is 15 residues. Between the trimmed V and J ends, which lost 2 bases and 2 bases, there was a span of 14 bases. The CDR3 region is CASSFWSTLTYEQYF. The CDR3 nucleotides are TGTGCCAGCAGCTTTTGGAGTACCCTTACCTACGAGCAGTACTTC.

This sequence joins TRBV30 and TRBJ1-3; no reliable D call. Deletions cut 3 bases from V and 11 bases from J, with 11 bases between. CDR1 and CDR2 from the germline V gene are GTSNPN and SVGIG (reference sequence). The CDR3 is 11 residues long. For the CDR3, the DNA is TGTGCCTGGAGCGCTCTGGGCCCCATATATTTT. Amino acids: CAWSALGPIYF.

V usage is TRBV29-1 and J usage is TRBJ2-7; no firm D call. The germline CDR1 and CDR2 sequences are SQVTM and ANQGSEA. There are 17 residues in the CDR3. V was shortened by 4 bases and J by 2 bases, with 24 bases between the two germline ends. The CDR3 DNA reads TGCAGCGTTGTTAATGTGATCGGGCCAGGTGGTCCCTACGAGCAGTACTTC. Protein product: CSVVNVIGPGGPYEQYF.

This chain connects TRBV19 to TRBJ2-7, with D maybe TRBD1 (6 bases). Looked up from germline, CDR1 is LNHDA and CDR2 is SQIVND (reference sequence). This CDR3 is 14 amino acids long. The germline V and J ends were trimmed by 5 bases and 6 bases, with 17 bases remaining between them. The DNA for the CDR3 is TGTGCCAGTAGTGTCCAGAACAGGGCAGGCGAGCAGTACTTC. The encoded protein is CASSVQNRAGEQYF.

The chain employs TRBV6-1 and TRBJ2-2; TRBD2 aligns across 7 bases. The CDR3 runs 19 residues. The junction had 15 bases not matched to a gene; V was cut back by 4 bases and J by 1 base. The germline V gene has CDR1 MNHNS and CDR2 SASEGT. The CDR3 bases are TGTGCCAGCAGTGGCTCAAGCTTTGGCCCGGGAGGGAACACCGGGGAGCTGTTTTTT. Amino acid sequence: CASSGSSFGPGGNTGELFF.

V is TRBV27 and J is TRBJ1-1; 10 positions match TRBD1. The length of the CDR3 is 14 residues. The germline CDR1 and CDR2 sequences are MNHEY and SMNVEV (reference sequence). With V trimmed by 6 bases and J by 8 bases, 9 bases remained unmatched. The CDR3 is CASRRTGGTEEAFF. CDR3 sequence (DNA): TGTGCCAGCAGAAGGACAGGGGGTACAGAAGAAGCTTTCTTT.

This chain connects TRBV9 to TRBJ2-5; TRBD1 agrees at 8 bases. V dropped 5 bases and J dropped 0; count of bases not matched to a gene: 3. This CDR3 has 14 amino acids. CDR1 SGDLS and CDR2 YYNGEE come from the germline V gene. The CDR3 coding sequence is TGTGCCAGCAGTCCGGGACAGGACCAAGAGACCCAGTACTTC. It specifies CASSPGQDQETQYF.

This chain's CDR3 is CASRGSGASYEQYF. The CDR3 bases are TGCGCCAGCAGAGGATCTGGGGCTTCCTACGAGCAGTACTTC. The genes are TRBV10-2 and TRBJ2-7, with D possibly TRBD1 on 5 matching bases. Germline assignment: CDR1 WSHSY and CDR2 SAAADI. Trimming took off 6 bases at V and 1 base at J, with 13 bases between the two ends. This CDR3 is built from 14 residues.

The gene calls are TRBV5-5 and TRBJ2-7; tentatively, D is TRBD1 (6 bases). Germline V gene sequence: CDR1 SGHKS, CDR2 YYEKEE (reference sequence). The CDR3 totals 12 residues. Trimming stripped 6 bases from V and 1 base from J, with 8 bases between. CDR3 nucleotide sequence: TGTGCCAGCACCCAGGGGTCCTACGAGCAGTACTTC. Its protein product is CASTQGSYEQYF.

The genes are TRBV5-1 and TRBJ2-2; no clear D gene. V lost 1 base to trimming and J lost 2 bases, with 12 bases between them. Per germline, CDR1 SGHRS and CDR2 YFSETQ. There are 16 residues in the CDR3. The chain's CDR3 is CASSLSRNRNTGELFF. DNA for the CDR3: TGCGCCAGCAGCTTGTCGAGGAATCGTAACACCGGGGAGCTGTTTTTT.

The gene calls are TRBV7-9 and TRBJ1-1; TRBD1 is a possible D gene (5 bases). Germline V gene data show CDR1 as SEHNR and CDR2 as FQNEAQ (reference sequence). The germline V and J ends were trimmed by 3 bases and 1 base, with 9 bases remaining between them. This CDR3 is built from 14 residues. CDR3: CASSLQQGNTEAFF. CDR3 nucleotide sequence: TGTGCCAGCAGCTTGCAGCAGGGGAACACTGAAGCTTTCTTT.

This sequence joins TRBV27 and TRBJ2-2; D not resolved. V was clipped by 11 bases and J by 8 bases, with 9 bases between them. The CDR3 is 10 amino acids. Germline CDR1 reads MNHEY; CDR2 reads SMNVEV (reference sequence). For the CDR3, the DNA is TGTGCCGCAGGTTGGGGGGAGCTGTTTTTT. It encodes CAAGWGELFF.

The chain joins TRBV5-1 to TRBJ2-3; D tentatively fits TRBD1 or TRBD2 (6 bases each). Germline values: CDR1 SGHRS, CDR2 YFSETQ. CDR3 size: 15 residues. V shed 0 bases and J shed 2 bases, with 10 bases lying between them. The CDR3 sequence is CASSLEGGVTDTQYF. The CDR3 DNA sequence: TGCGCCAGCAGCTTGGAGGGGGGAGTCACAGATACGCAGTATTTT. The whole variable domain, remainder taken from reference TRBV5-1 and TRBJ2-3, is KAGVTQTPRYLIKTRGQQVTLSCSPISGHRSVSWYQQTPGQGLQFLFEYFSETQRNKGNFPGRFSGRQFSNSRSEMNVSTLELGDSALYLCASSLEGGVTDTQYFGPGTRLTVL.

Worth noting for this clone: Distinct nucleotide sequences in the sample also encode this CDR3. This chain uses TRBV7-6 with TRBJ2-7; 11 bases are shared with TRBD1. Germline CDR1 SGHVS, CDR2 FNYEAQ. Trimming at V came to 5 bases and at J to 4 bases, leaving 4 bases not matched to a gene. This CDR3 spans 14 amino acids. The CDR3, as DNA: TGTGCCAGCAGCCCCGGACAGGGGGCTTACGAGCAGTACTTC. Residues: CASSPGQGAYEQYF.

The chain employs TRBV5-5 and TRBJ2-7; 9 bases are a match to TRBD1. In germline, CDR1 is SGHKS, CDR2 YYEKEE (reference sequence). Unmatched junction bases numbered 16, after V lost 6 bases and J lost 3 bases. This CDR3 is built from 17 residues. As DNA, the CDR3 is TGTGCCAGCACCTCCGTGACAGGGGGACGAGGGGACTACGAGCAGTACTTC. It codes for CASTSVTGGRGDYEQYF.

V and J are TRBV28 and TRBJ2-2; D is possibly TRBD2 (6 bases). The germline gives CDR1 MDHEN, CDR2 SYDVKM. The CDR3 consists of 14 residues. Trimming removed 4 bases from V and 5 bases from J, with 11 bases in between. CDR3 bases: TGTGCCAGCAGTTCCCCGGGAGCGACCGGGGAGCTGTTTTTT. This sequence encodes CASSSPGATGELFF.

The V gene is TRBV5-5, the J gene TRBJ2-3; 7 bases map to TRBD1. The CDR3 length is 15 residues. Germline CDR1 is SGHKS and CDR2 is YYEKEE (reference sequence). Trimming removed 4 bases from V and 4 bases from J; junction bases left unmatched: 9. CDR3 residues: CASSPWDRASDTQYF. The CDR3 nucleotides are TGTGCCAGCAGCCCCTGGGACAGAGCTTCAGATACGCAGTATTTT. Full variable domain (rest looked up from reference TRBV5-5 and TRBJ2-3): DAGVTQSPTHLIKTRGQQVTLRCSPISGHKSVSWYQQVLGQGPQFIFQYYEKEERGRGNFPDRFSARQFPNYSSELNVNALLLGDSALYLCASSPWDRASDTQYFGPGTRLTVL.

V and J are TRBV29-1 and TRBJ2-1; 8 bases align to TRBD2. CDR3 length equals 13 residues. Germline V gene lookup returns CDR1 SQVTM and CDR2 ANQGSEA. The V and J ends lost 4 bases and 4 bases, in that order; junction bases with no gene match: 3. The CDR3 loop is CSVALAVYNEQFF. CDR3 DNA: TGCAGCGTTGCACTAGCGGTTTACAATGAGCAGTTCTTC.